The 17 T cell receptor beta chains below all came from one sample that was sequenced in a study of cytomegalovirus exposure and HLA in healthy donors. The PCR had 60 Vbeta and 13 Jbeta primers. Libraries were prepared by immunoSEQ multiplex PCR; TCRdb keeps only in-frame clonotypes and omits some of them. The sample has approximately 170,000 clones, 80% to 85% seen once; the top ten hold 0.95% to 1.5%. The sequenced sample was PBMCs. All receptors come from a boy aged 2-15 years in good health and CMV-seronegative.

This clone turned up a few times. This chain uses TRBV10-3 with TRBJ2-1; 11 bases map to TRBD1. The CDR3 runs to 17 residues. Germline V gives CDR1 ENHRY, CDR2 SYGVKD. With V trimmed by 4 bases and J by 3 bases, 8 bases remained unmatched. Here the CDR3 reads CAISGPLDRGLYNEQFF. CDR3 DNA: TGTGCCATCAGTGGACCTTTGGACAGGGGGCTCTACAATGAGCAGTTCTTC.

The rearrangement joins TRBV6-5 to TRBJ1-1; TRBD1 aligns across 8 bases. The CDR3 is 12 amino acids. The germline CDR1 and CDR2 sequences are MNHEY and SVGAGI. V was clipped by 6 bases and J by 10 bases; unmatched bases: 7. CDR3 DNA sequence: TGTGCCAGCAGCAAGGGACAGGTTGGAGCTTTCTTT. It encodes CASSKGQVGAFF.

The chain couples TRBV6-5 to TRBJ1-5; D gene uncertain. The CDR3 loop spans 13 amino acids. With 2 bases removed from V and 9 bases from J, the gap between germline ends came to 11 bases. CDR1 MNHEY and CDR2 SVGAGI come from the germline V gene. As DNA, the CDR3 is TGTGCCAGCAGTTACCACTCGTACTGGCCCCAGCATTTT. It specifies CASSYHSYWPQHF.

The gene calls are TRBV6-5 and TRBJ1-2, with a possible D match to TRBD1 (5 bases). The germline CDR1 and CDR2 sequences are MNHEY and SVGAGI. There are 14 residues in the CDR3. Trimming stripped 7 bases from V and 8 bases from J, with 20 bases between. The CDR3 is CASTYGGVEKGYTF. The DNA for the CDR3 is TGTGCCAGCACCTATGGAGGGGTTGAAAAAGGCTACACCTTC.

This clone has only a few counts. The chain joins TRBV29-1 to TRBJ1-3; TRBD1 might be the D (5 bases). The CDR3 sequence is 12 residues long. Trimming removed 3 bases from V and 4 bases from J, with 7 bases in between. CDR1 SQVTM and CDR2 ANQGSEA come from the germline V gene. CDR3 residues: CSVEDTGNTIYF. CDR3 coding DNA: TGCAGCGTTGAGGACACCGGAAACACCATATATTTT. The variable domain in full, completed from reference TRBV29-1 and TRBJ1-3, reads SAVISQKPSRDICQRGTSLTIQCQVDSQVTMMFWYRQQPGQSLTLIATANQGSEATYESGFVIDKFPISRPNLTFSTLTVSNMSPEDSSIYLCSVEDTGNTIYFGEGSWLTVV.

The gene calls are TRBV4-3 and TRBJ2-6; maybe TRBD2 (6 bases). CDR3 size: 18 residues. The germline gives CDR1 LGHNA, CDR2 YSLEER. V lost 0 bases to trimming and J lost 0 bases, with 12 bases between them. This CDR3 is CASSQEGGHSSGANVLTF. CDR3 in DNA: TGCGCCAGCAGCCAAGAGGGAGGACACAGCTCTGGGGCCAACGTCCTGACTTTC.

This chain uses TRBV7-9 with TRBJ2-5; the D gene is possibly TRBD1 (5 bases). Between the trimmed V and J ends, which lost 3 bases and 5 bases, there was a span of 16 bases. This CDR3 contains 15 residues. CDR1 and CDR2 (germline): SEHNR, FQNEAQ (reference sequence). In DNA, the CDR3 is TGTGCCAGCAGCTTGGGGCAACAGATTATGGAGACCCAGTACTTC. Translation gives CASSLGQQIMETQYF.

The chain combines TRBV7-9 with TRBJ1-2; tentative D call: TRBD1 (6 bases). This CDR3 region has 15 residues. CDR1 SEHNR and CDR2 FQNEAQ come from the germline V gene (reference sequence). The ends were cut back, 5 bases at V and 0 bases at J, with 13 bases in the middle. In DNA form, the CDR3 reads TGTGCCAGCAGCATTGAGGACAGAACTAACTATGGCTACACCTTC. It codes for CASSIEDRTNYGYTF. The full variable domain, its missing parts supplied by reference TRBV7-9 and TRBJ1-2, is DTGVSQNPRHKITKRGQNVTFRCDPISEHNRLYWYRQTLGQGPEFLTYFQNEAQLEKSRLLSDRFSAERPKGSFSTLEIQRTEQGDSAMYLCASSIEDRTNYGYTFGSGTRLTVV.

The chain carries TRBV5-4 and TRBJ2-2; possible D gene TRBD2, 5 bases. There are 13 residues in the CDR3. Germline V CDR1 and CDR2: SGHNT, YYREEE (reference sequence). V was pared by 2 bases and J by 4 bases, with 6 bases between. The CDR3: CASSFRGTGELFF. The CDR3 DNA follows: TGTGCCAGCAGCTTTCGGGGCACCGGGGAGCTGTTTTTT.

This clone appeared a few times. V usage is TRBV19 and J usage is TRBJ1-5; no clear D gene. The CDR3 has 13 residues. Germline V gene data show CDR1 as LNHDA and CDR2 as SQIVND (reference sequence). V shed 8 bases and J shed 10 bases, with 18 bases lying between them. The CDR3 DNA sequence: TGTGCCAGTTCCCCCGTTTATGGCAGTCCCCAGCATTTT. Translated, it gives CASSPVYGSPQHF.

This clone appeared once. The chain employs TRBV18 and TRBJ2-5; the D is unclear. Trimming left V 3 bases short and J 5 bases short, with 16 bases between. This CDR3 comprises 15 residues. The germline V gene encodes CDR1 KGHSH and CDR2 LQKENI. The CDR3 DNA sequence: TGTGCCAGCTCACCCGGTTTGGGTGAGGAGGAGACCCAGTACTTC. It translates to CASSPGLGEEETQYF.

This chain links TRBV7-9 with TRBJ2-1, with 7 bases fitting TRBD1. The junction had 9 bases not matched to a gene; V was cut back by 5 bases and J by 5 bases. This CDR3 region has 15 residues. Germline V lookup: CDR1 SEHNR, CDR2 FQNEAQ (reference sequence). In DNA form, the CDR3 reads TGTGCCAGCAGCCAAACATCCGGGACAGACAATGAGCAGTTCTTC. This sequence encodes CASSQTSGTDNEQFF.

The chain combines TRBV5-1 with TRBJ1-3, with a weak D call TRBD1 (6 bases). Trimming removed 0 bases from V and 2 bases from J, with 6 bases in between. The CDR3 is made up of 14 amino acids. Germline V gene sequence: CDR1 SGHRS, CDR2 YFSETQ. CDR3 region: CASSLGTAGNTIYF. The CDR3 DNA sequence: TGCGCCAGCAGCTTGGGGACAGCTGGAAACACCATATATTTT.

The gene calls are TRBV25-1 and TRBJ1-5; no clear D gene. Trimming removed 5 bases from V and 2 bases from J, with 13 bases in between. The CDR3 is 15 amino acids. Germline V gene sequence: CDR1 MGHDK, CDR2 SYGVNS. CDR3 bases: TGTGCCAGCAGTCGGAGGGCTACGGGCAATCAGCCCCAGCATTTT. It specifies CASSRRATGNQPQHF. Full variable domain (remainder filled in from reference TRBV25-1 and TRBJ1-5): EADIYQTPRYLVIGTGKKITLECSQTMGHDKMYWYQQDPGMELHLIHYSYGVNSTEKGDLSSESTVSRIRTEHFPLTLESARPSHTSQYLCASSRRATGNQPQHFGDGTRLSIL.

The chain links TRBV10-3 to TRBJ2-1, with 8 bases matching TRBD1. The CDR3 is 15 amino acids. The J segment lost 4 bases and the V segment lost 2 bases, leaving 4 bases of the junction unmatched. Germline CDR1 and CDR2: ENHRY and SYGVKD. CDR3 sequence (DNA): TGTGCCATCAGTGAGGACAGGGGAGCGTACAATGAGCAGTTCTTC. It encodes CAISEDRGAYNEQFF.

Only one count was recorded for this clone. V is TRBV6-5 and J is TRBJ1-6; possible D gene TRBD1, 6 bases. The CDR3 length is 14 residues. Trimming stripped 8 bases from V and 6 bases from J, with 14 bases between. Germline loops: CDR1 MNHEY, CDR2 SVGAGI. The CDR3 region has the DNA TGTGCCAGCGGACAGAAGAGCGGTAATTCACCCCTCCACTTT. It specifies CASGQKSGNSPLHF.

The chain couples TRBV6-1 to TRBJ1-1, with TRBD1 matching 7 bases. The CDR3 covers 16 residues. Trimming took 4 bases from V and 5 from J; bases not matched to a gene: 13. The germline V gene has CDR1 MNHNS and CDR2 SASEGT. The CDR3 region has the DNA TGTGCCAGCAGTGCATCCTATTCAGACAGGGTGACTGAAGCTTTCTTT. Its translation is CASSASYSDRVTEAFF.